This TCR beta chain was found in a study of T cells in women clearing cervical HPV infection. The overall study: Controls' single incident HPV16 infection cleared within 12 months without precancer. Case blood drawn at lesion detection; control blood after infection cleared.

With 2 bases removed from V and 0 bases from J, the gap between germline ends came to 11 bases. The CDR3 has 15 amino acids. Germline V gene lookup returns CDR1 SGHRS and CDR2 YFSETQ. As for this clone: The read comes to an end 3 residues before the CDR3 does, leaving the germline J gene to fill in the end. Other DNA variants within this sample encode the same CDR3.

Genomic DNA, averaging 1200 ng per sample, yielded TCR beta CDR3 via immunoSEQ. The table came from immunoSEQ multiplex PCR; TCRdb's copy has only in-frame clones and leaves some out. Recorded for this sample: tens of thousands of clones. Sequenced material: blood buffy coat. The chain combines TRBV5-1 with TRBJ1-1; possible D gene TRBD1, 6 bases. This sequence was found in a woman aged 18-69 years with a cervical HPV16 infection that either progressed to CIN3+ or cleared (not recorded which). CDR3 sequence reads: CASSFGQSMNTEAFF. CDR3 DNA (partial): TGCGCCAGCAGCTTCGGACAGTCGATGAACACTGAA.